This T cell receptor (beta chain) was found in a study of blood T cell repertoires in COVID-19. Study-level background: The United States, Italy and Spain were the sources of the acute and convalescent COVID-19 samples. In each case, the material was cDNA or gDNA derived from T cells, B-cell-depleted T cells, or PBMCs.

TCRdb's table, derived via immunoSEQ multiplex PCR, lists solely in-frame clones and lacks some. The table includes approximately 220,000 clones, around 83% detected once. The germline V and J ends were trimmed by 1 base and 1 base, with 14 bases remaining between them. Per the germline V gene, CDR1 is SGHRS and CDR2 is YFSETQ. This CDR3 spans 16 amino acids. This clonotype originated in a man over 45 who had recovered from COVID-19. The rearrangement joins TRBV5-1 to TRBJ1-1, with D possibly TRBD1 on 5 matching bases. The sample was peripheral blood. CDR3: CASSLQAGKGNTEAFF. Written as DNA, the CDR3 is TGCGCCAGCAGCTTGCAAGCAGGGAAGGGGAACACTGAAGCTTTCTTT.